This passage covers 24 T cell receptor beta chains from one sample sequenced in a study of cytomegalovirus exposure and HLA in healthy donors. It was with 60 Vbeta and 13 Jbeta primers that the PCR ran. Clones were sequenced by immunoSEQ multiplex PCR, and TCRdb holds only the in-frame ones, with some missing. This table holds 150,000 to 180,000 clones, 80% found once. The sample taken for sequencing was PBMCs. Receptors originate from a middle-aged woman in good health and CMV-seropositive.

The V gene is TRBV11-1, the J gene TRBJ2-3; possible D gene TRBD1, 6 bases. Germline V gene sequence: CDR1 SGHAT, CDR2 FQDESV (reference sequence). The V end was cut by 3 bases, the J end by 3 bases, with 13 bases between. This CDR3 has 15 amino acids. The CDR3 bases are TGTGCCAGCAGCTTGGGTTCAGGGGTAACAGATACGCAGTATTTT. It translates to CASSLGSGVTDTQYF.

The V gene is TRBV27, the J gene TRBJ2-5; the match to TRBD1 covers 8 bases. Unmatched junction bases numbered 7, after V lost 6 bases and J lost 4 bases. CDR3 length equals 14 residues. The germline CDR1 and CDR2 sequences are MNHEY and SMNVEV (reference sequence). The CDR3 sequence: CASRKSRGRETQYF. The CDR3 nucleotides are TGTGCCAGCAGGAAATCCAGGGGGCGAGAGACCCAGTACTTC.

The chain is built from TRBV4-2 and TRBJ2-1, with no clear D. Germline V gene lookup returns CDR1 LGHNA and CDR2 YNFKEQ. V was clipped by 1 base and J by 3 bases, with 13 bases between them. The CDR3 contains 16 residues. This CDR3 reads CASSQVEASSYNEQFF. The DNA of the CDR3 is TGTGCCAGCAGCCAAGTCGAGGCATCGAGCTACAATGAGCAGTTCTTC.

The rearrangement joins TRBV30 to TRBJ2-5, with 13 bases aligning to TRBD2. The DNA end favors TRBJ2-7, so the J call may be wrong. Germline V gives CDR1 GTSNPN, CDR2 SVGIG (reference sequence). CDR3 length: 15 residues. The CDR3 DNA sequence: TGTGCCTGGAGTGTAGGACTAGCGGGAGAGGACGAGCAGTACTTC. It yields the protein CAWSVGLAGEDEQYF.

This clone showed up just once. The chain employs TRBV6-4 and TRBJ2-1, with 9 nucleotides matching TRBD2. V trimming: 0 bases; J trimming: 3 bases; junction bases outside the gene matches: 3. This CDR3 is built from 16 residues. The germline V gene has CDR1 MRHNA and CDR2 SNTAGT. In nucleotides, the CDR3 is TGTGCCAGCAGTGACTCGGCGGGAGGGGACTACAATGAGCAGTTCTTC. It codes for CASSDSAGGDYNEQFF.

This sequence joins TRBV10-3 and TRBJ1-3; D unresolved. The germline V gene has CDR1 ENHRY and CDR2 SYGVKD. This CDR3 region has 13 residues. The V end lost 0 bases, the J end lost 4 bases, and 4 bases lay between the germline ends. CDR3 residues: CAISESSGNTIYF. CDR3 nucleotides: TGTGCCATCAGTGAGTCCTCCGGAAACACCATATATTTT.

The V call is TRBV28, the J call TRBJ1-5; no clear D gene. Germline V gene sequence: CDR1 MDHEN, CDR2 SYDVKM. The length of the CDR3 is 12 residues. Trimming cost V 6 bases and J 3 bases, with 6 bases left between them. This chain's CDR3 is CASSLTNQPQHF. The CDR3 coding sequence is TGTGCCAGCAGCCTAACCAATCAGCCCCAGCATTTT.

This chain links TRBV7-3 with TRBJ2-2, with D hard to call. The CDR3 consists of 14 residues. Germline CDR1 reads SGHTA; CDR2 reads FQGTGA. The V and J ends lost 2 bases and 1 base respectively, with 5 bases between them. The CDR3 loop reads CASSLGVNTGELFF. In DNA, the CDR3 is TGTGCCAGCAGCTTAGGAGTGAACACCGGGGAGCTGTTTTTT.

This clone was counted once. This chain joins TRBV29-1 and TRBJ1-2; the match to TRBD1 covers 7 bases. The germline CDR1 and CDR2 sequences are SQVTM and ANQGSEA. The CDR3 covers 14 residues. The V gene end was trimmed by 7 bases and the J gene end by 2 bases; junction bases not matched to a gene: 10. The CDR3 sequence is CSGYVTGTNYGYTF. DNA of the CDR3: TGCAGCGGCTACGTGACAGGGACCAACTATGGCTACACCTTC.

This clone has a handful of counts. V usage is TRBV29-1 and J usage is TRBJ2-1, with TRBD1 matching 8 bases. In germline, CDR1 is SQVTM, CDR2 ANQGSEA. After removal of 7 bases from V and 5 bases from J, the junction contained 10 bases not matched to a gene. This CDR3 spans 14 amino acids. The CDR3 is CSARTGPGHNEQFF. The CDR3 bases are TGCAGCGCGAGGACAGGGCCCGGCCACAATGAGCAGTTCTTC.

The rearrangement uses TRBV18 and TRBJ2-5; D uncertain. V was clipped by 3 bases and J by 5 bases, with 7 bases between them. Germline CDR1 and CDR2: KGHSH and LQKENI. The CDR3 has 12 residues. CDR3: CASSPTRETQYF. The CDR3 nucleotides are TGTGCCAGCTCACCGACTCGGGAGACCCAGTACTTC.

V gene TRBV5-1 combines with J gene TRBJ2-3; D is unresolved. CDR3 size: 16 residues. The V end lost 0 bases, the J end lost 0 bases, and 11 bases lay between the germline ends. CDR1 and CDR2 from the germline V gene are SGHRS and YFSETQ. The CDR3 loop reads CASSLGQVVSTDTQYF. The CDR3 DNA reads TGCGCCAGCAGCTTGGGGCAGGTCGTCAGCACAGATACGCAGTATTTT.

The chain carries TRBV13 and TRBJ2-7, with 7 bases fitting TRBD2. The CDR3 length is 17 residues. J lost 1 base, V lost 3 bases, and 12 bases had no gene match. CDR1 is PRHDT and CDR2 is FYEKMQ in the germline V gene (reference sequence). The CDR3 here is CASSFGSMLAASYEQYF. CDR3 DNA sequence: TGTGCCAGCAGCTTCGGTTCGATGCTAGCGGCTTCCTACGAGCAGTACTTC.

A few counts support this clone. The rearrangement links TRBV19 to TRBJ1-5, with D perhaps matching TRBD1 (5 bases). V lost 3 bases and J lost 0, with 12 bases in between. Per the germline V gene, CDR1 is LNHDA and CDR2 is SQIVND (reference sequence). The CDR3 has 16 amino acids. The CDR3 DNA follows: TGTGCCAGTAGTATGGGGGGATGGGATAGCAATCAGCCCCAGCATTTT. Amino acids: CASSMGGWDSNQPQHF.

The rearrangement links TRBV10-1 to TRBJ2-2, with no clear D. Trimming removed 6 bases from V and 6 bases from J, with 8 bases in between. The CDR3 has 12 residues. Per germline, CDR1 WNHNN and CDR2 SYGVQD (reference sequence). CDR3 bases: TGCGCCAGCAGCTTTAGCTCCGGGGAGCTGTTTTTT. Protein sequence: CASSFSSGELFF.

The V and J genes are TRBV29-1 and TRBJ2-7; 13 nucleotides line up with TRBD2. Germline-derived CDR1 and CDR2 are SQVTM and ANQGSEA. The CDR3 consists of 14 residues. V shed 4 bases and J 2 bases; nucleotides not matched to a gene: 2. The CDR3 protein is CSVGTSGRAYEQYF. CDR3 in DNA: TGCAGCGTTGGAACTAGCGGGAGGGCCTACGAGCAGTACTTC.

The rearrangement uses TRBV6-1 and TRBJ2-2; D is undetermined. Germline CDR1 is MNHNS and CDR2 is SASEGT. CDR3 size: 13 residues. V shed 6 bases and J shed 5 bases, with 10 bases lying between them. This CDR3 reads CASRESGTGELFF. The CDR3, as DNA: TGTGCCAGCAGGGAGTCCGGAACCGGGGAGCTGTTTTTT.

The rearrangement joins TRBV30 to TRBJ2-2, with a tentative D call TRBD2 (5 bases). In germline, CDR1 is GTSNPN, CDR2 SVGIG (reference sequence). The CDR3 runs 13 residues. Trimming removed 2 bases from V and 2 bases from J, with 6 bases in between. The DNA for the CDR3 is TGTGCCTGGAGTACGGGAAACACCGGGGAGCTGTTTTTT. Translating it yields CAWSTGNTGELFF. The full variable domain, in which reference TRBV30 and TRBJ2-2 provide the parts outside the CDR3, is SQTIHQWPATLVQPVGSPLSLECTVEGTSNPNLYWYRQAAGRGLQLLFYSVGIGQISSEVPQNLSASRPQDRQFILSSKKLLLSDSGFYLCAWSTGNTGELFFGEGSRLTVL.

The rearrangement joins TRBV5-6 to TRBJ2-7, with 7 nucleotides matching TRBD2. The junction had 6 bases not matched to a gene; V was cut back by 0 bases and J by 3 bases. The CDR3 covers 15 residues. Looked up from germline, CDR1 is SGHDT and CDR2 is YYEEEE. In DNA form, the CDR3 reads TGTGCCAGCAGCTTGGCCGGGGGGTCCCGCTACGAGCAGTACTTC. Amino acid sequence: CASSLAGGSRYEQYF.

CDR3: CASRAGEGTDTQYF. The CDR3, as DNA: TGTGCCAGCAGGGCGGGAGAAGGCACAGATACGCAGTATTTT. V is TRBV28 and J is TRBJ2-3, with 7 bases identical to TRBD2. Trimming cost V 6 bases and J 1 base; bases outside gene matches: 4. The CDR3 has 14 residues. Per germline, CDR1 MDHEN and CDR2 SYDVKM.

This sequence joins TRBV5-1 and TRBJ2-5; 8 bases are a match to TRBD2. V trimming: 4 bases; J trimming: 5 bases; junction bases outside the gene matches: 7. The CDR3 covers 14 residues. Germline values: CDR1 SGHRS, CDR2 YFSETQ. The CDR3 is CASSPAGGQETQYF. As DNA, the CDR3 is TGCGCCAGCAGCCCCGCGGGAGGTCAGGAGACCCAGTACTTC.

The rearrangement uses TRBV27 and TRBJ2-3; 15 bases line up with TRBD2. Germline CDR1 and CDR2: MNHEY and SMNVEV (reference sequence). Losses at the gene ends were 8 bases for V and 6 bases for J; bases not matched to a gene: 3. The CDR3 has 14 amino acids. The CDR3 nucleotides read TGTGCCAGCCGAGGGACTAGCGGGAGGGATACGCAGTATTTT. Its protein is CASRGTSGRDTQYF.

This chain connects TRBV19 to TRBJ1-2, with D hard to call. The length of the CDR3 is 14 residues. V was clipped by 9 bases and J by 0 bases, with 14 bases between them. CDR1 LNHDA and CDR2 SQIVND come from the germline V gene (reference sequence). The CDR3 bases are TGTGCCAGCAGCGGGCTGCGACCTAACTATGGCTACACCTTC. This gives the protein CASSGLRPNYGYTF.

The rearrangement links TRBV7-9 to TRBJ1-3; 7 positions match TRBD1. The CDR3 is 16 residues long. CDR1 and CDR2 from the germline V gene are SEHNR and FQNEAQ (reference sequence). The trim removed 4 bases at V and 8 bases at J, leaving 14 bases unmatched. The CDR3 loop is CASSSTPLGQAHTIYF. The DNA of the CDR3 is TGTGCCAGCAGCTCGACACCCCTTGGACAGGCTCACACCATATATTTT.